The 20 T cell receptor beta chains listed next were all sequenced from one sample in a study of Ad26.COV2.S vaccination and SARS-CoV-2 variants. Using immunoSEQ multiplex PCR, the repertoire was profiled, and TCRdb retains in-frame clones only, with some absent. The sample holds about 500,000 clones, about nine tenths seen once. The treatment was: about 20 received Ad26.COV2.S at low or high dose, single or two shots; about 5 received placebo; per-sample allocation not given. Day 63 after the first injection of vaccine or placebo was the sampling time. Sequenced here: peripheral blood, sampled in a trial of Ad26.COV2.S vaccine versus placebo. These receptor sequences come from a person aged 18-65 years who received the Ad26.COV2.S COVID-19 vaccine or a placebo.

This clone was observed a single time. V and J are TRBV5-3 and TRBJ2-5, with a weak D call TRBD2 (6 bases). TRBV5-3 carries the ORF label, with uncertain function. Trimming left V 1 base short and J 2 bases short, with 18 bases between. The CDR3 runs to 17 residues. In nucleotides, the CDR3 is TGTGCCAGAAGCTTGTTGGAGGGCGAAGTTAGGCAAGAGACCCAGTACTTC. This translates into CARSLLEGEVRQETQYF.

The CDR3 DNA reads as TGTGCCAGCAGTATACAGGGTTTGGGAGCCTACGAGCAGTACTTC. Residues: CASSIQGLGAYEQYF. The rearrangement joins TRBV6-6 to TRBJ2-7, with D possibly being TRBD1 (6 bases). The germline CDR1 and CDR2 sequences are MNHNY and SVGAGI (reference sequence). Deletions cut 5 bases from V and 2 bases from J, with 16 bases between. The CDR3 is 15 amino acids.

The V call is TRBV10-3, the J call TRBJ1-1; unclear D gene. The CDR3 loop spans 13 amino acids. Trimming took off 7 bases at V and 7 bases at J, with 16 bases between the two ends. Looked up from germline, CDR1 is ENHRY and CDR2 is SYGVKD. CDR3 in amino acids: CAINEHTRDEAFF. CDR3 bases: TGTGCCATCAATGAACACACACGAGATGAAGCTTTCTTT.

V usage is TRBV7-9 and J usage is TRBJ1-2; the D gene is possibly TRBD1 (5 bases). Germline CDR1 SEHNR, CDR2 FQNEAQ (reference sequence). V dropped 3 bases and J dropped 3 bases, with 8 bases sitting between them. The CDR3 is made up of 13 amino acids. The DNA for the CDR3 is TGTGCCAGCAGCTTGGGGCCCGACTATGGCTACACCTTC. Translation: CASSLGPDYGYTF.

CDR3 DNA sequence: TGTGCCAGCAGCTCCAGAGGAGGGCAGAACACTGAAGCTTTCTTT. This codes for CASSSRGGQNTEAFF. This sequence joins TRBV7-9 and TRBJ1-1; D is ambiguous. This CDR3 has 15 residues. Germline CDR1 and CDR2: SEHNR and FQNEAQ (reference sequence). V lost 4 bases to trimming and J lost 1 base, with 13 bases between them.

The chain is built from TRBV6-6 and TRBJ2-7; 10 bases are a match to TRBD1. V lost 5 bases and J lost 7; bases outside the gene matches: 5. The V gene's germline CDR1 is MNHNY and CDR2 SVGAGI (reference sequence). The CDR3 is 13 residues long. CDR3 sequence: CASSGTGVGEQYF. The CDR3 DNA follows: TGTGCCAGCAGTGGGACAGGGGTGGGAGAGCAGTACTTC.

The genes are TRBV28 and TRBJ1-2, with D perhaps TRBD1 (6 bases). This CDR3 has 14 amino acids. V was clipped by 5 bases and J by 5 bases, with 15 bases between them. Per germline, CDR1 MDHEN and CDR2 SYDVKM. The DNA for the CDR3 is TGTGCCAGCAGTCCACCGACAGGTAGTTATGGCTACACCTTC. Its translation: CASSPPTGSYGYTF.

The chain uses TRBV6-5 and TRBJ1-3; tentatively, D is TRBD1 (5 bases). From germline, CDR1 is MNHEY and CDR2 SVGAGI. This CDR3 spans 14 amino acids. V lost 8 bases and J 9 bases, leaving 20 bases between the germline ends. The CDR3 DNA reads as TGTGCCAGCTCCGACGAGGGGAAGGGAGGCACCATATATTTT. Protein sequence: CASSDEGKGGTIYF.

The chain combines TRBV30 with TRBJ1-5; D is perhaps TRBD1 (6 bases). V was pared by 6 bases and J by 1 base, with 13 bases between. Looked up from germline, CDR1 is GTSNPN and CDR2 is SVGIG (reference sequence). The CDR3 covers 14 residues. CDR3 DNA: TGTGCCTGTTCCGGGACACGGAGCAATCAGCCCCAGCATTTT. Translated, it gives CACSGTRSNQPQHF.

The chain recombines TRBV13 with TRBJ1-1, with TRBD1 matching over 7 bases. The CDR3 spans 14 residues. CDR1 is PRHDT, CDR2 FYEKMQ, per germline (reference sequence). V dropped 5 bases and J dropped 1; count of bases not matched to a gene: 4. Here the CDR3 DNA reads TGTGCCAGCAGCCGACAGGGAACGAACACTGAAGCTTTCTTT. Residues: CASSRQGTNTEAFF.

The chain combines TRBV4-2 with TRBJ2-7; D gene uncertain. The CDR3 spans 13 residues. CDR1 is LGHNA, CDR2 YNFKEQ, per germline. Trimming removed 2 bases from V and 3 bases from J, with 8 bases in between. For the CDR3, the DNA is TGTGCCAGCAGCCAATTAGACGGCTACGAGCAGTACTTC. Its protein is CASSQLDGYEQYF.

J is TRBJ1-4 and V is TRBV5-1, with 8 positions matching TRBD1. Trimming cost V 1 base and J 8 bases; bases outside gene matches: 7. Germline lookup yields CDR1 SGHRS and CDR2 YFSETQ. CDR3 length: 15 residues. CDR3 in DNA: TGCGCCAGCAGCTTGTGGCAGGGGGCTGGAGAAAAACTGTTTTTT. Translated, it gives CASSLWQGAGEKLFF.

This chain uses TRBV25-1 with TRBJ2-1; 9 bases match TRBD1. Trimming removed 7 bases from V and 4 bases from J; junction bases left unmatched: 14. The CDR3 sequence is 17 residues long. Looked up from germline, CDR1 is MGHDK and CDR2 is SYGVNS. CDR3 nucleotides: TGTGCCAGCATCCCCAACCCGGGACAGGGTCCTTACAATGAGCAGTTCTTC. Translation gives CASIPNPGQGPYNEQFF.

V gene TRBV4-1 combines with J gene TRBJ1-5, with a tentative D call TRBD1 (5 bases). Germline V gene lookup returns CDR1 MGHRA and CDR2 YSYEKL. This CDR3 is 17 amino acids long. The V end lost 1 base, the J end lost 3 bases, and 16 bases lay between the germline ends. For the CDR3, the DNA is TGCGCCAGCAGCCAAGGGTCAGTCGCAGGGTTCAATCAGCCCCAGCATTTT. This translates into CASSQGSVAGFNQPQHF.

The chain recombines TRBV7-8 with TRBJ1-4; 9 nucleotides align to TRBD1. CDR1 SGHVS and CDR2 FQNEAQ come from the germline V gene. CDR3 length: 16 amino acids. The junction had 1 base not matched to a gene; V was cut back by 2 bases and J by 0 bases. CDR3 bases: TGTGCCAGCAGCTTAAGGGACAGGGCAACTAATGAAAAACTGTTTTTT. It specifies CASSLRDRATNEKLFF.

This clone was seen a single time. V and J are TRBV11-2 and TRBJ1-4, with D perhaps TRBD1 (5 bases). Germline loops: CDR1 SGHAT, CDR2 FQNNGV. The CDR3 spans 15 residues. Trimming cost V 5 bases and J 8 bases, with 18 bases left between them. CDR3 sequence (DNA): TGTGCCAGCAGCAAATGGGGGGGAGACGGGGAAAAACTGTTTTTT. Translation: CASSKWGGDGEKLFF. The whole variable domain, filled in from reference TRBV11-2 and TRBJ1-4, reads EAGVAQSPRYKIIEKRQSVAFWCNPISGHATLYWYQQILGQGPKLLIQFQNNGVVDDSQLPKDRFSAERLKGVDSTLKIQPAKLEDSAVYLCASSKWGGDGEKLFFGSGTQLSVL.

The chain uses TRBV4-1 and TRBJ1-5; D may be TRBD1 (5 bases). Looked up from germline, CDR1 is MGHRA and CDR2 is YSYEKL. The CDR3 consists of 18 residues. V shed 1 base and J shed 4 bases, with 20 bases lying between them. This chain's CDR3 is CASSQGNRSAPVNQPQHF. The CDR3 DNA reads as TGCGCCAGCAGCCAAGGTAACAGGAGCGCTCCGGTGAATCAGCCCCAGCATTTT.

The rearrangement joins TRBV20-1 to TRBJ1-5, with TRBD1 as a possible D gene (5 bases). In germline, CDR1 is DFQATT, CDR2 SNEGSKA (reference sequence). Trimming shortened V by 3 bases and J by 6 bases, and 12 bases separated the two germline ends. This CDR3 is 13 amino acids long. The CDR3 loop reads CSASSGGGQPQHF. CDR3 nucleotide sequence: TGCAGTGCTAGTTCGGGCGGGGGTCAGCCCCAGCATTTT.

The chain carries TRBV6-5 and TRBJ1-1, with unresolved D. With 3 bases removed from V and 1 base from J, the gap between germline ends came to 12 bases. The CDR3 runs 15 residues. Germline values: CDR1 MNHEY, CDR2 SVGAGI. CDR3 sequence: CASSYGAAQNTEAFF. CDR3 nucleotides: TGTGCCAGCAGTTATGGCGCAGCCCAGAACACTGAAGCTTTCTTT.

V and J are TRBV28 and TRBJ2-5; TRBD2 matches at 12 bases. Trimming removed 5 bases from V and 5 bases from J; junction bases left unmatched: 12. Germline lookup yields CDR1 MDHEN and CDR2 SYDVKM. CDR3 length: 17 residues. CDR3 protein: CASSAGLAGPALETQYF. In nucleotides, the CDR3 is TGTGCCAGCAGTGCCGGACTAGCGGGGCCGGCCCTGGAGACCCAGTACTTC. Using reference TRBV28 and TRBJ2-5 for the parts outside the CDR3, the full variable domain is DVKVTQSSRYLVKRTGEKVFLECVQDMDHENMFWYRQDPGLGLRLIYFSYDVKMKEKGDIPEGYSVSREKKERFSLILESASTNQTSMYLCASSAGLAGPALETQYFGPGTRLLVL.